This T cell receptor (beta chain) was identified during a study of shared clonotypes between healthy human individuals. TCRdb's table, derived via immunoSEQ multiplex PCR, lists solely in-frame clones and lacks some. The sample lists about 2.4 million clones, over 85% occurring once. CD4+ cells were split into CD45RA+ naive and CD45RA-negative memory subsets. The receptor's source is a man aged 18 to 35 in good health. The sequenced sample was naive CD4+ T cells sorted from blood. Subset in this sample: CD45RA+ positively selected.

The CDR3 nucleotides are TGTGCCTGGGGACAGGGTTCCAATCAGCCCCAGCATTTT. This gives the protein CAWGQGSNQPQHF. V usage is TRBV30 and J usage is TRBJ1-5, with TRBD1 matching 8 bases. The CDR3 is made up of 13 amino acids. V was clipped by 5 bases and J by 3 bases; unmatched bases: 3. Per the germline V gene, CDR1 is GTSNPN and CDR2 is SVGIG (reference sequence).